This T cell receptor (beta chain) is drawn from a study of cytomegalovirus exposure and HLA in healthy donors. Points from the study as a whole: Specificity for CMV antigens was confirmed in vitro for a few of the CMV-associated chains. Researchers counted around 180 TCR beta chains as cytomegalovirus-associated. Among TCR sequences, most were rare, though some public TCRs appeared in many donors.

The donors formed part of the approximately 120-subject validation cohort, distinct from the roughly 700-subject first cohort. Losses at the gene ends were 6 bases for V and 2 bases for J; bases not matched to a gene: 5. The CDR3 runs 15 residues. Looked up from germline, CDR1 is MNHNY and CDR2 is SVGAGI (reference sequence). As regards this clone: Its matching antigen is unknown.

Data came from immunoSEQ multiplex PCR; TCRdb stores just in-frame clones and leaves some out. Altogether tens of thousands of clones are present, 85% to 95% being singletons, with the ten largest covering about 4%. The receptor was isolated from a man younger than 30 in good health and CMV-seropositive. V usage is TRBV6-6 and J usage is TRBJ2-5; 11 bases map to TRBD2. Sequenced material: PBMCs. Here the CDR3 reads CASRGLAEFQETQYF. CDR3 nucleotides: TGTGCCAGCAGGGGACTAGCGGAGTTTCAAGAGACCCAGTACTTC.